This T cell receptor beta chain comes out of a study of shared clonotypes between healthy human individuals. For the study at large: The plates for each donor numbered three CD4 naive, three CD4 memory, two CD8 naive and one CD8 memory. Study results and caveats: Rarefaction showed that sequencing of sorted subsets was incomplete (despite large depth).

Concerning this clone: Its antigen is still unknown.

The germline V gene has CDR1 LNHDA and CDR2 SQIVND (reference sequence). Trimming shortened V by 6 bases and J by 1 base, and 8 bases separated the two germline ends. The CDR3 is made up of 13 amino acids. Assay: immunoSEQ multiplex PCR; the TCRdb copy retains only in-frame clones and omits some. This table holds over 850,000 clones, roughly 74% found once. This clonotype was obtained from a man aged 18-30 years in good health. Some clones in this sample may be carry-over from other donors' samples. The sample was memory CD4+ T cells from PBMCs. Subset given: CD45RA-negative fraction. The genes are TRBV19 and TRBJ2-3; D is unclear. The CDR3 reads CASSTVGTDTQYF. CDR3 coding DNA: TGTGCCAGTAGCACCGTTGGCACAGATACGCAGTATTTT.